This T cell receptor beta chain appears in the sequencing data of a study of blood T cell repertoires in COVID-19. Looking at the study overall: Acute and convalescent COVID-19 specimens originated in the United States, Italy and Spain.

Trimming shortened V by 3 bases and J by 5 bases, and 16 bases separated the two germline ends. CDR3 length: 15 amino acids. Germline values: CDR1 LGHDT, CDR2 YNNKEL (reference sequence). In the original processing: Scientists estimated how many nucleated cells there were by amplifying reference gene primers. The data were produced by immunoSEQ multiplex PCR, yet TCRdb's version contains in-frame clones alone and is incomplete. V, J and clone size are those of that table, while D and trimming were read from the DNA. Here the sample spans roughly 300,000 clones, 70% to 90% being singletons. The study assigned cohorts using participant-reported clinical history. Recovered Cohort 3 donors showed two negative PCRs, clearance, or symptom resolution.

V and J are TRBV3-1 (or the pseudogene TRBV3-2) and TRBJ1-2, with D tentatively TRBD1 (6 bases). Source material: PBMCs or T cells enriched from blood (not recorded which). This TCR was sampled from a woman aged 25 to 45 who had recovered from COVID-19. The CDR3 DNA is TGTGCCAGCAGCCACGGACGGACAGCAAATTATGGCTACACCTTC. As protein: CASSHGRTANYGYTF.